In this sample, the clone carrying this T cell receptor (beta chain) turned up a few times. Antigen unknown. The sequenced template was cDNA made from the entire isolated RNA. Clones were sequenced by immunoSEQ multiplex PCR, and TCRdb holds only the in-frame ones, with some missing. This sample has 300,000 to 400,000 clones, with around 12% found just once. The data stem from a study of beta chain features in type 1 diabetes. Points from the study as a whole: Within each of all four CD4+ subsets, Type 1 diabetes patients had TCRB CDR3s that were moderately but significantly shorter. Type 1 diabetes patients had VDJ junctions that carried fewer insertions and more deletions.

Based on CD45RO/CCR7/CD25/CD127/CD95/CD27, CD4+ regulatory, stem cell-like memory, naive and central memory cells were sorted. Over 95% purity was reached by all sorted populations. The CDR3 has 12 amino acids. The V segment lost 6 bases and the J segment 9 bases; nucleotides outside the gene matches: 5. CDR1 is LNHDA, CDR2 SQIVND, per germline (reference sequence). The material sequenced was naive CD4+ T cells from blood. The chain is built from TRBV19 and TRBJ2-1, with 7 bases matching TRBD1. This sequence originates from a man younger than 35 in good health. In DNA form, the CDR3 reads TGTGCCAGTAGACCGACAGGGTTTGAGCAGTTCTTC. It specifies CASRPTGFEQFF.